This TCR beta chain stems from a study of T cells in Graves' hyperthyroidism and ophthalmopathy. Study-level background: Sampling of peripheral blood happened at initial diagnosis, prior to any treatment.

This clonotype was picked up many times. What it recognizes is unknown. Template material for amplifying TCR beta CDR3 regions consisted of RNA transcripts. Initially, a first-round RT-PCR of the TCR CDR3 employed the HTBI primer set. Using its own MiXCR run on the multiplex PCR reads, TCRdb lists one record per CDR3 protein. The sample comprises about 350,000 distinct CDR3 sequences, approximately 16% of which are singletons, and approximately 19% rests with the top ten. Findings and limits, study-wide: Most clonotypes expanded in the thyroid (above 0.001) were also present in blood.

Trimming took 3 bases from V and 4 from J, leaving 16 bases between them. CDR1 and CDR2 from the germline V gene are SGHTA and FQGNSA. The CDR3 loop spans 16 amino acids. Patients showing uncontrolled infection, other autoimmune disease, pregnancy or lactation were ineligible. Diagnostic assessment was based on clinical symptoms, serum thyroxine and TRAb, thyroid ultrasound and orbital computed tomography. The material sequenced was blood. The rearrangement uses TRBV7-2 and TRBJ2-1; D may be TRBD1 or TRBD2 (6 bases each). This clonotype was sampled from a woman aged 60-75 years with Graves' ophthalmopathy. The CDR3: CASSFLSGGGYNEQFF. CDR3 sequence (DNA): TGTGCCAGCAGCTTCCTTAGCGGAGGGGGGTACAATGAGCAGTTCTTC.